This passage covers 24 T cell receptor beta chains from one sample sequenced in a study of Graves' ophthalmopathy and Graves' hyperthyroidism. The study amplified TCR beta CDR3 regions using RNA transcripts. RT-PCR with HTBI primers came first, then second-round multiplex PCR. MiXCR, run by TCRdb on the multiplex PCR reads, gives a single entry per CDR3 protein. The sample carries around 660,000 distinct CDR3 sequences, roughly two fifths recorded once. Material for sequencing was peripheral blood. All receptors come from an adult man with Graves' ophthalmopathy.

Turning to this clonotype: This sequence may be a read error, since a much larger clone differs from it by one base. The chain is built from TRBV2 and TRBJ2-7; TRBD2 agrees at 12 bases. Germline V CDR1 and CDR2: SNHLY, FYNNEI. The CDR3 has 15 amino acids. J lost 0 bases, V lost 11 bases, and 8 bases had no gene match. CDR3 amino acids: CAGILAGGLSYEQYF. CDR3 DNA sequence: TGTGCCGGCATACTAGCGGGAGGCCTCTCCTACGAGCAGTACTTC.

About this clonotype itself: At one of its ends the junction is not consistent with the germline gene, which may arise from a read error. The rearrangement joins TRBV7-6 to TRBJ1-5; 8 bases fit TRBD1. CDR1 is SGHVS and CDR2 is FNYEAQ in the germline V gene. The length of the CDR3 is 14 residues. Written as DNA, the CDR3 is TGTGCCAGCAGCGAAACAGGGGGGGATCAGCCCCAGCTTTTT. Translated, it gives CASSETGGDQPQLF.

The rearrangement joins TRBV4-1 to TRBJ1-1, with D hard to call. The CDR3 sequence is 13 residues long. Germline loops: CDR1 MGHRA, CDR2 YSYEKL. V was shortened by 3 bases and J by 2 bases, with 7 bases between the two germline ends. Written as DNA, the CDR3 is TGCGCCAGCAGCCAGGTACCTAACACTGAAGCTTTCTTT. Protein sequence: CASSQVPNTEAFF.

This clonotype was recorded at least ten times. This chain uses TRBV5-1 with TRBJ2-7; D perhaps matches TRBD2 (6 bases). Germline lookup yields CDR1 SGHRS and CDR2 YFSETQ. With 5 bases removed from V and 1 base from J, the gap between germline ends came to 13 bases. The CDR3 sequence is 14 residues long. The CDR3 reads CASSGGDGSYEQYF. The CDR3 nucleotides are TGCGCCAGCAGTGGAGGGGACGGGTCCTACGAGCAGTACTTC.

The V call is TRBV7-1, the J call TRBJ1-2; perhaps TRBD1 as D (6 bases). TRBV7-1 is sorted into the ORF group, with uncertain function. The ends were cut back, 3 bases at V and 4 bases at J, with 12 bases in the middle. CDR3 length: 14 amino acids. The CDR3 coding sequence is TGTGCCAGCAGCTCCATAACAGGGACCTATGGCTACACCTTC. Amino acid sequence: CASSSITGTYGYTF.

This clonotype has at least ten counts. This sequence joins TRBV2 and TRBJ1-1, with TRBD1 as a possible D gene (6 bases). Germline-derived CDR1 and CDR2 are SNHLY and FYNNEI. The CDR3 has 15 amino acids. The ends were cut back, 6 bases at V and 1 base at J, with 15 bases in the middle. The CDR3 DNA follows: TGTGCCAGCAGAGCCACAGGGACACCGAACACTGAAGCTTTCTTT. Its protein is CASRATGTPNTEAFF.

This clonotype was counted only a few times. V is TRBV15 and J is TRBJ2-3, with 10 bases aligning to TRBD2. The CDR3 runs 16 residues. CDR1 and CDR2 (germline): LNHNV, YYDKDF (reference sequence). Losses at the gene ends were 3 bases for V and 6 bases for J; bases not matched to a gene: 9. The CDR3 sequence: CATSRASGSGLDTQYF. In DNA, the CDR3 is TGTGCCACCAGCAGGGCTAGCGGGAGCGGTCTGGATACGCAGTATTTT.

There are many counts of this clonotype. The rearrangement joins TRBV7-3 to TRBJ2-7; TRBD1 agrees at 10 bases. Germline V gene sequence: CDR1 SGHTA, CDR2 FQGTGA. This CDR3 region has 14 residues. Germline trimming cut 3 bases from V and 5 bases from J; bases unmatched to any gene: 4. CDR3 sequence reads: CASSLSGQGDEQYF. CDR3 sequence (DNA): TGTGCCAGCAGCTTGTCAGGACAGGGGGACGAGCAGTACTTC.

The V gene is TRBV29-1, the J gene TRBJ2-5; 8 bases map to TRBD1. This CDR3 comprises 12 residues. The V gene's germline CDR1 is SQVTM and CDR2 ANQGSEA. The CDR3 region has the DNA TGCAGTCAGACAGGGGTAGGGGAGACCCAGTACTTC. As protein: CSQTGVGETQYF.

In regard to this clonotype: This may come from a read error, since a much larger clone is one base off. This chain connects TRBV9 to TRBJ2-7; D is unresolved. Germline CDR1 is SGDLS and CDR2 is YYNGEE. This CDR3 is built from 13 residues. The CDR3 DNA reads TGTGCCAGCAGCTTAGGGTTCTCCTACGAGCAGTGCTTC. Residues: CASSLGFSYEQCF.

To note about this clonotype: An end of the junction differs from the germline gene, which may be a read error. The chain recombines TRBV9 with TRBJ2-2, with TRBD2 matching over 8 bases. Germline V gene sequence: CDR1 SGDLS, CDR2 YYNGEE. CDR3 length equals 16 residues. The CDR3 DNA reads as TGTGCCAGCGGCGTAGAACTAGCGGATAACACCGGGGAGCTGTTTTTT. Amino acids: CASGVELADNTGELFF.

The chain links TRBV2 to TRBJ1-6; D is unresolved. Deletions cut 7 bases from V and 6 bases from J, with 13 bases between. CDR1 is SNHLY, CDR2 FYNNEI, per germline. The CDR3 has 14 amino acids. The CDR3 nucleotides read TGTGCCAGCACAACAGACTGGATTAATTCACCCCTCCACTTT. Its protein is CASTTDWINSPLHF.

The rearrangement uses TRBV9 and TRBJ2-2, with D tentatively TRBD1 (6 bases). CDR3 length: 14 amino acids. Germline CDR1 SGDLS, CDR2 YYNGEE. The V end was cut by 5 bases, the J end by 8 bases, with 16 bases between. CDR3 amino acids: CASSVRQDGGELFF. DNA for the CDR3: TGTGCCAGCAGTGTGAGACAGGACGGGGGGGAGCTGTTTTTT.

Regarding this clonotype: A junction boundary mismatches the germline segment, possibly from a read error. The chain employs TRBV7-9 and TRBJ2-6; either TRBD1 or TRBD2 may fit D (5 bases each). Germline CDR1 is SEHNR and CDR2 is FQNEAQ (reference sequence). This CDR3 comprises 14 residues. The CDR3 DNA sequence: TGCGCTAGCAGCTTCAGGGCTGCGGCCAACGTCCTGACTTTC. Protein sequence: CASSFRAAANVLTF. Complete variable domain (other parts from reference TRBV7-9 and TRBJ2-6): DTGVSQNPRHKITKRGQNVTFRCDPISEHNRLYWYRQTLGQGPEFLTYFQNEAQLEKSRLLSDRFSAERPKGSFSTLEIQRTEQGDSAMYLCASSFRAAANVLTFGAGSRLTVL.

The chain combines TRBV11-1 with TRBJ2-3, with a possible D match to TRBD2 (6 bases). Trimming cost V 2 bases and J 0 bases, with 12 bases left between them. The germline V gene has CDR1 SGHAT and CDR2 FQDESV (reference sequence). CDR3 length: 16 residues. CDR3 protein: CASSLRVGTSTDTQYF. The CDR3 DNA follows: TGTGCCAGCAGCTTACGTGTAGGGACTAGCACAGATACGCAGTATTTT.

This clonotype was counted ten times or more. Here the CDR3 reads CAGSRSYNSPLHF. The CDR3 DNA sequence: TGCGCCGGGAGCCGCTCCTATAATTCACCCCTCCACTTT. This chain connects TRBV4-1 to TRBJ1-6; D is uncertain. The CDR3 covers 13 residues. Between the trimmed V and J ends, which lost 11 bases and 0 bases, there was a span of 8 bases. Germline assignment: CDR1 MGHRA and CDR2 YSYEKL.

V usage is TRBV11-2 and J usage is TRBJ2-2; D might be TRBD1 (6 bases). The CDR3 is 13 residues long. CDR1 and CDR2 from the germline V gene are SGHAT and FQNNGV. V was shortened by 5 bases and J by 7 bases, with 11 bases between the two germline ends. CDR3 DNA sequence: TGTGCCAGCAGCACGGAAGGGGGCGGGGAGCTGTTTTTT. It codes for CASSTEGGGELFF.

The J gene is TRBJ2-5, the V gene TRBV29-1, with D possibly matching TRBD1 (5 bases). V was cut by 4 bases and J by 4 bases, with 10 bases left in between. The germline V gene encodes CDR1 SQVTM and CDR2 ANQGSEA. This CDR3 region has 12 residues. The CDR3 DNA reads TGCAGCGTTGGGGGCGGTCCAGAGACCCAGTACTTC. This gives the protein CSVGGGPETQYF.

To note about this clonotype: The conserved phenylalanine or tryptophan normally closing the CDR3 is absent here, so this likely arose from a read error. The DNA is omitted, as the CDR3 cannot be located on it reliably, and the CDR3 follows TCRdb's listing. V usage is TRBV6-6 and J usage is TRBJ1-1; the D call in the table, TRBD1, was not verified against the DNA. A total of 14 residues make up the CDR3, ends included. Germline V gene data show CDR1 as MNHNY and CDR2 as SVGAGI (reference sequence). The CDR3: CASRAGGLNTEASL.

This clonotype was seen ten or more times. This chain uses TRBV7-2 with TRBJ1-2; D might be TRBD1 (5 bases). Deletions cut 4 bases from V and 3 bases from J, with 15 bases between. CDR3 length equals 15 residues. Germline assignment: CDR1 SGHTA and CDR2 FQGNSA. The CDR3 DNA sequence: TGTGCCAGCAGCTCGACTCGACAGCCCCACTATGGCTACACCTTC. Encoded protein: CASSSTRQPHYGYTF. The full variable domain, its missing parts supplied by reference TRBV7-2 and TRBJ1-2, is GAGVSQSPSNKVTEKGKDVELRCDPISGHTALYWYRQSLGQGLEFLIYFQGNSAPDKSGLPSDRFSAERTGGSVSTLTIQRTQQEDSAVYLCASSSTRQPHYGYTFGSGTRLTVV.

The sample holds many counts of this clonotype. The chain has TRBV6-5 and TRBJ1-6; a weak D match, TRBD1 (6 bases). Trimming took off 2 bases at V and 6 bases at J, with 8 bases between the two ends. The germline V gene encodes CDR1 MNHEY and CDR2 SVGAGI. The CDR3 length is 14 residues. CDR3 nucleotides: TGTGCCAGCAGTTACGAGGGGGGTAATTCACCCCTCCACTTT. It codes for CASSYEGGNSPLHF.

The genes are TRBV6-5 and TRBJ1-2; D gene ambiguous. Germline V gene data show CDR1 as MNHEY and CDR2 as SVGAGI. This CDR3 has 12 amino acids. Between the trimmed V and J ends, which lost 5 bases and 10 bases, there was a span of 14 bases. CDR3 loop: CASSGLAGVYTF. The CDR3 DNA follows: TGTGCCAGCAGTGGGCTAGCGGGTGTCTACACCTTC.

V usage is TRBV10-3 and J usage is TRBJ1-5, with 9 bases matching TRBD1. Germline CDR1 and CDR2: ENHRY and SYGVKD. V lost 2 bases to trimming and J lost 14 bases; unmatched junction nucleotides: 10. This CDR3 has 14 amino acids. The CDR3 nucleotides are TGTGCCATCAGTGAGCTGGGACAGGGAGCCTACGAGCATTTT. Its protein is CAISELGQGAYEHF.

The rearrangement links TRBV7-9 to TRBJ1-6; D is undetermined. Trimming took 3 bases from V and 0 from J, leaving 12 bases between them. Looked up from germline, CDR1 is SEHNR and CDR2 is FQNEAQ (reference sequence). The CDR3 is 17 residues long. The CDR3 reads CASSLGGGFSYNSPLHF. The CDR3 DNA sequence: TGTGCCAGCAGCTTGGGTGGCGGGTTCTCCTATAATTCACCCCTCCACTTT.